A single sample gave rise to the 11 T cell receptor beta chains below, sequenced in a study of blood T cell repertoires in COVID-19. Using immunoSEQ multiplex PCR, the repertoire was profiled, and TCRdb retains in-frame clones only, with some absent. There are over 350,000 clones in the sample; roughly nine tenths occur only once, and nearly 2% lies in the top ten. The sequenced sample consisted of PBMCs or T cells enriched from blood (not recorded which). The origin of the receptors is a woman between 18 and 29 years old with acute COVID-19.

The chain links TRBV5-5 to TRBJ2-7; weak D call: TRBD2 (7 bases). The ends were cut back, 1 base at V and 3 bases at J, with 11 bases in the middle. CDR1 and CDR2 (germline): SGHKS, YYEKEE (reference sequence). The length of the CDR3 is 14 residues. CDR3 sequence (DNA): TGTGCCAGCAGCTTGCGAGCGGGACACTACGAGCAGTACTTC. This gives the protein CASSLRAGHYEQYF.

Concerning this clone: A much larger clone is a single base away; this may be a read error. CDR3 nucleotides: TGTGCCAGCAGCTTAGACGGGAGCTCCTACGAGCAGTACTTC. This sequence encodes CASSLDGSSYEQYF. This chain joins TRBV11-2 and TRBJ2-7; tentative D call: TRBD2 (6 bases). With 0 bases removed from V and 0 bases from J, the gap between germline ends came to 6 bases. The length of the CDR3 is 14 residues. Per the germline V gene, CDR1 is SGHAT and CDR2 is FQNNGV.

The chain joins TRBV7-2 to TRBJ1-1; the D gene is possibly TRBD1 (5 bases). The CDR3 length is 12 residues. The V gene lost 3 bases and the J gene lost 9 bases, with 11 bases spanning the gap. Per germline, CDR1 SGHTA and CDR2 FQGNSA. CDR3 residues: CASSFGGSQAFF. CDR3 in DNA: TGTGCCAGCAGCTTTGGGGGGAGCCAAGCTTTCTTT.

This clone was seen just once. This rearrangement joins TRBV5-8 to TRBJ2-7, with 9 bases fitting TRBD1. Trimming at V came to 4 bases and at J to 5 bases, leaving 7 bases not matched to a gene. This CDR3 is 14 amino acids long. Germline CDR1 reads SGHTS; CDR2 reads YDEGEE. The CDR3 DNA is TGTGCCAGCAGCCCCCGGGACAGGGACCACGAGCAGTACTTC. This sequence encodes CASSPRDRDHEQYF. The variable domain in full, with the rest retrieved from reference TRBV5-8 and TRBJ2-7, is EAGVTQSPTHLIKTRGQQATLRCSPISGHTSVYWYQQALGLGLQFLLWYDEGEERNRGNFPPRFSGRQFPNYSSELNVNALELEDSALYLCASSPRDRDHEQYFGPGTRLTVT.

J is TRBJ1-4 and V is TRBV12-3 or TRBV12-4; D ambiguous. The V end lost 6 bases, the J end lost 5 bases, and 10 bases lay between the germline ends. This CDR3 is built from 13 residues. CDR3 in amino acids: CASRPGINEKLFF. The CDR3 DNA reads as TGTGCCAGCAGGCCTGGCATAAATGAAAAACTGTTTTTT.

There are a few counts of this clone. The chain uses TRBV6-5 and TRBJ1-4; TRBD1 matches 9 bases. The V and J ends lost 7 bases and 6 bases, in that order; junction bases with no gene match: 6. Per germline, CDR1 MNHEY and CDR2 SVGAGI. CDR3 length: 14 residues. For the CDR3, the DNA is TGTGCCAGCACCTCGACAGGGGGGGATGAAAAACTGTTTTTT. Its translation: CASTSTGGDEKLFF.

Worth noting for this clone: The sample contains more than one DNA sequence encoding this CDR3. The V call is TRBV9, the J call TRBJ2-7; 9 positions agree with TRBD1. V gave up 0 bases and J gave up 2 bases; unmatched junction bases: 0. Germline CDR1 SGDLS, CDR2 YYNGEE. The CDR3 runs 14 residues. CDR3 in amino acids: CASSVGTGAYEQYF. The CDR3 DNA follows: TGTGCCAGCAGCGTAGGGACAGGGGCCTACGAGCAGTACTTC.

The table lists this clone with many counts. J is TRBJ1-2 and V is TRBV19, with 10 bases lining up with TRBD1. Germline CDR1 reads LNHDA; CDR2 reads SQIVND (reference sequence). The V gene end was trimmed by 5 bases and the J gene end by 4 bases; junction bases not matched to a gene: 7. The CDR3 has 15 residues. CDR3 region: CASSSHGDRGYGYTF. The DNA for the CDR3 is TGTGCCAGTAGTTCCCACGGGGACAGGGGCTATGGCTACACCTTC.

The rearrangement joins TRBV6-2 or TRBV6-3 to TRBJ2-7; 7 bases agree with TRBD1. The CDR3 is 15 residues long. The germline V gene has CDR1 MNHEY and CDR2 SVGEGT. Germline trimming cut 5 bases from V and 1 base from J; bases unmatched to any gene: 8. In DNA form, the CDR3 reads TGTGCCAGCAGTACCCAAACCAGGGGGTCCTACGAGCAGTACTTC. It yields the protein CASSTQTRGSYEQYF.

The gene calls are TRBV5-6 and TRBJ1-5; TRBD1 agrees at 9 bases. There are 14 residues in the CDR3. From germline, CDR1 is SGHDT and CDR2 YYEEEE. Trimming removed 5 bases from V and 7 bases from J; junction bases left unmatched: 7. CDR3 sequence (DNA): TGTGCCAGCAGTCGGGACAGGGCAAGCCAGCCCCAGCATTTT. Translation: CASSRDRASQPQHF.

In regard to this clone: The sample contains more than one DNA sequence encoding this CDR3. V gene TRBV7-9 combines with J gene TRBJ1-2; a possible D gene is TRBD1 (5 bases). V lost 3 bases, J lost 2 bases, and 10 bases lay in between. The CDR3 has 14 amino acids. The germline V gene encodes CDR1 SEHNR and CDR2 FQNEAQ (reference sequence). DNA for the CDR3: TGTGCCAGCAGCTTGGGGACTGCAAACTATGGCTACACCTTC. It specifies CASSLGTANYGYTF.